This record concerns one TCR beta chain sequence. What it binds is not known. Primers for the PCR totalled 60 Vbeta and 13 Jbeta. Clones were read by immunoSEQ multiplex PCR, and TCRdb kept only the in-frame ones, dropping some. Of roughly 140,000 clones in the sample, over 60% were seen once. Looked up from germline, CDR1 is ENHRY and CDR2 is SYGVKD. Trimming stripped 6 bases from V and 0 bases from J, with 9 bases between. CDR3 length: 14 amino acids. The data are from a study of cytomegalovirus exposure and HLA in healthy donors. As for the study in general: An earlier analysis identified approximately 110 million unique TCR beta sequences in some 170 million T cells. The study, taken as a whole, reports: A few chains tied to CMV proved CMV antigen-specific in vitro. The productive fraction for most TCR beta V segments was about 87% or about 30% in an earlier analysis. Despite most TCR sequences being rare, some public TCRs occurred in many donors.

The sequence was collected from a woman in her twenties or thirties in good health and CMV-seropositive. The V call is TRBV10-3, the J call TRBJ2-1, with a tentative D call TRBD2 (6 bases). The sample consisted of PBMCs. CDR3 sequence (DNA): TGTGCCATCAGGCCCGGGGGCTCCTACAATGAGCAGTTCTTC. This translates into CAIRPGGSYNEQFF.